Below, 25 T cell receptor beta chains from the same sample are listed, as sequenced in a study of control samples from healthy donors and cancer patients. Only in-frame clones appear in the TCRdb table, and some are missing; sequencing was by immunoSEQ multiplex PCR. The sample comprises approximately 140,000 clones, 93% of which are singletons, and roughly 5.5% rests with the top ten. Sequencing used blood. The receptors shown here come from a man aged 18 to 30 in good health.

As DNA, the CDR3 is TGCGCCAGCAGCCTCCGTGTAGACTCTGGAAACACCATATATTTT. Translated, it gives CASSLRVDSGNTIYF. The V and J genes are TRBV4-1 and TRBJ1-3, with D unresolved. V was pared by 4 bases and J by 0 bases, with 10 bases between. The CDR3 is 15 residues long. Germline values: CDR1 MGHRA, CDR2 YSYEKL.

This chain uses TRBV11-2 with TRBJ2-7, with D perhaps TRBD1 or TRBD2 (10 bases each). Germline V gives CDR1 SGHAT, CDR2 FQNNGV. CDR3 length equals 16 residues. Trimming took 5 bases from V and 10 from J, leaving 27 bases between them. CDR3 loop: CASSLGQGSGRGVQYF. In nucleotides, the CDR3 is TGTGCCAGCAGCCTGGGACAGGGGAGCGGGAGGGGGGTTCAGTACTTC. Full variable domain (rest looked up from reference TRBV11-2 and TRBJ2-7): EAGVAQSPRYKIIEKRQSVAFWCNPISGHATLYWYQQILGQGPKLLIQFQNNGVVDDSQLPKDRFSAERLKGVDSTLKIQPAKLEDSAVYLCASSLGQGSGRGVQYFGPGTRLTVT.

V is TRBV12-3 or TRBV12-4 and J is TRBJ1-2; possibly TRBD1 for D (5 bases). The CDR3 loop spans 11 amino acids. Trimming cost V 6 bases and J 4 bases, with 6 bases left between them. The CDR3, as DNA: TGTGCCAGCAGGGGGGGCTATGGCTACACCTTC. Protein product: CASRGGYGYTF.

The rearrangement links TRBV28 to TRBJ2-2, with D hard to call. V lost 5 bases, J lost 6 bases, and 7 bases lay in between. CDR1 is MDHEN, CDR2 SYDVKM, per germline. CDR3 size: 12 residues. In nucleotides, the CDR3 is TGTGCCAGCAGTATGGTATCCGGGGAGCTGTTTTTT. Translation: CASSMVSGELFF.

The V gene is TRBV6-5, the J gene TRBJ1-1; D unresolved. Germline-derived CDR1 and CDR2 are MNHEY and SVGAGI. The CDR3 loop spans 11 amino acids. Between the trimmed V and J ends, which lost 5 bases and 4 bases, there was a span of 5 bases. The CDR3 loop is CASSRFTEAFF. CDR3 coding DNA: TGTGCCAGCAGTCGGTTCACTGAAGCTTTCTTT.

This rearrangement joins TRBV2 to TRBJ1-5; no clear D gene. Trimming took 1 base from V and 4 from J, leaving 8 bases between them. CDR1 SNHLY and CDR2 FYNNEI come from the germline V gene. This CDR3 spans 14 amino acids. CDR3 sequence: CASSEGRQNQPQHF. The CDR3, as DNA: TGTGCCAGCAGTGAAGGGCGGCAGAATCAGCCCCAGCATTTT.

The chain is built from TRBV30 and TRBJ1-2, with 8 bases identical to TRBD1. Germline V gene data show CDR1 as GTSNPN and CDR2 as SVGIG (reference sequence). Losses at the gene ends were 4 bases for V and 3 bases for J; bases not matched to a gene: 7. CDR3 length: 14 residues. CDR3 in amino acids: CAWNEGTGDYGYTF. CDR3 DNA sequence: TGTGCCTGGAATGAAGGGACAGGAGACTATGGCTACACCTTC.

This chain links TRBV19 with TRBJ1-1; D call uncertain. V lost 2 bases and J lost 3, with 13 bases in between. Germline V lookup: CDR1 LNHDA, CDR2 SQIVND (reference sequence). This CDR3 comprises 15 residues. CDR3 bases: TGTGCCAGTAGTATAAATGGGAACAGTTACACTGAAGCTTTCTTT. It codes for CASSINGNSYTEAFF.

V usage is TRBV7-9 and J usage is TRBJ1-4; 7 bases fit TRBD1. V lost 0 bases, J lost 7 bases, and 2 bases stayed unmatched. Germline CDR1 SEHNR, CDR2 FQNEAQ (reference sequence). The CDR3 consists of 14 residues. The CDR3: CASSLAQGVEKLFF. The DNA of the CDR3 is TGTGCCAGCAGCTTAGCGCAGGGGGTTGAAAAACTGTTTTTT.

The chain carries TRBV7-6 and TRBJ2-5; D may correspond to TRBD1 or TRBD2 (5 bases each). The CDR3 sequence is 13 residues long. Germline loops: CDR1 SGHVS, CDR2 FNYEAQ. With 3 bases removed from V and 5 bases from J, the gap between germline ends came to 10 bases. The DNA for the CDR3 is TGTGCCAGCAGCTTCCGGGGCAGTGAGACCCAGTACTTC. Amino acid sequence: CASSFRGSETQYF.

This chain connects TRBV27 to TRBJ2-1; D tentatively fits TRBD1 or TRBD2 (5 bases each). The length of the CDR3 is 12 residues. Germline loops: CDR1 MNHEY, CDR2 SMNVEV (reference sequence). Trimming left V 9 bases short and J 6 bases short, with 12 bases between. The CDR3 reads CASGGAANEQFF. The CDR3 DNA is TGTGCCAGTGGGGGAGCCGCCAATGAGCAGTTCTTC.

This chain connects TRBV27 to TRBJ1-5; D perhaps matches TRBD1 (6 bases). The V and J ends lost 8 bases and 3 bases respectively, with 11 bases between them. The germline CDR1 and CDR2 sequences are MNHEY and SMNVEV (reference sequence). The length of the CDR3 is 13 residues. This CDR3 reads CASQGKDNQPQHF. The CDR3 bases are TGTGCCAGCCAGGGGAAGGACAATCAGCCCCAGCATTTT.

V is TRBV6-5 and J is TRBJ1-2; D call uncertain. The germline V gene encodes CDR1 MNHEY and CDR2 SVGAGI. The CDR3 spans 12 residues. The V gene lost 9 bases and the J gene lost 4 bases, with 12 bases spanning the gap. CDR3 DNA: TGTGCCAGTTCGGACGGTGGCTATGGCTACACCTTC. This encodes CASSDGGYGYTF.

This chain uses TRBV7-8 with TRBJ2-7; D is ambiguous. The ends were cut back, 1 base at V and 6 bases at J, with 10 bases in the middle. There are 13 residues in the CDR3. Per germline, CDR1 SGHVS and CDR2 FQNEAQ. The CDR3 loop is CASSLEVVGEQYF. CDR3 DNA sequence: TGTGCCAGCAGCTTAGAGGTCGTGGGCGAGCAGTACTTC.

The V and J genes are TRBV27 and TRBJ2-2; no clear D. The germline V and J ends were trimmed by 0 bases and 7 bases, with 12 bases remaining between them. CDR1 is MNHEY, CDR2 SMNVEV, per germline (reference sequence). There are 15 residues in the CDR3. CDR3 residues: CASSLSPQWDGELFF. In nucleotides, the CDR3 is TGTGCCAGCAGTTTATCCCCCCAGTGGGACGGGGAGCTGTTTTTT.

V is TRBV12-3 or TRBV12-4 and J is TRBJ1-2; D uncertain. CDR3 size: 13 residues. Trimming took off 6 bases at V and 7 bases at J, with 15 bases between the two ends. CDR3 coding DNA: TGTGCCAGCAGCCATTCGCCGAAAGGTGGCTACACCTTC. This encodes CASSHSPKGGYTF.

The chain is built from TRBV4-1 and TRBJ1-5; no reliable D call. Germline loops: CDR1 MGHRA, CDR2 YSYEKL. The germline V and J ends were trimmed by 0 bases and 2 bases, with 8 bases remaining between them. This CDR3 has 15 amino acids. The CDR3 spells CASSQDPGGNQPQHF. The CDR3 nucleotides read TGCGCCAGCAGCCAAGATCCTGGGGGCAATCAGCCCCAGCATTTT.

The genes are TRBV28 and TRBJ1-6; D possibly corresponds to TRBD1 (5 bases). V gave up 6 bases and J gave up 0 bases, with 12 bases separating them. Germline assignment: CDR1 MDHEN and CDR2 SYDVKM. The CDR3 totals 16 residues. The CDR3 DNA reads TGTGCCAGCAGCCACAGACAGAACTCCTATAATTCACCCCTCCACTTT. Translating it yields CASSHRQNSYNSPLHF.

This clone was seen a single time. V usage is TRBV7-9 and J usage is TRBJ1-5; weak D call: TRBD1 (6 bases). The V end lost 1 base, the J end lost 4 bases, and 14 bases lay between the germline ends. The CDR3 is made up of 16 amino acids. Germline V gene lookup returns CDR1 SEHNR and CDR2 FQNEAQ (reference sequence). The CDR3 region has the DNA TGTGCCAGCAGCTTAGGTCGGGGGCGAGAGAATCAGCCCCAGCATTTT. Its protein product is CASSLGRGRENQPQHF.

The V and J genes are TRBV6-6 and TRBJ2-2; 7 bases fit TRBD1. The ends lost 8 bases at V and 4 bases at J; junction bases unmatched: 7. This CDR3 is built from 14 residues. Per the germline V gene, CDR1 is MNHNY and CDR2 is SVGAGI (reference sequence). The CDR3 region is CASLPRDSTGELFF. CDR3 bases: TGTGCCAGCCTACCCCGGGACAGCACCGGGGAGCTGTTTTTT.

This chain links TRBV10-3 with TRBJ2-7; a weak D match, TRBD2 (5 bases). This CDR3 comprises 13 residues. Per germline, CDR1 ENHRY and CDR2 SYGVKD. The ends were cut back, 2 bases at V and 0 bases at J, with 5 bases in the middle. The CDR3 loop is CAISEGSSYEQYF. DNA for the CDR3: TGTGCCATCAGTGAGGGGAGCTCCTACGAGCAGTACTTC.

The chain links TRBV7-3 to TRBJ2-3; D assignment may be TRBD1 or TRBD2 (5 bases each). The length of the CDR3 is 13 residues. Trimming pared 5 bases from V and 3 bases from J, leaving 9 bases between. The germline CDR1 and CDR2 sequences are SGHTA and FQGTGA. CDR3 region: CASSPGGTDTQYF. The CDR3 DNA sequence: TGTGCCAGCAGCCCTGGGGGAACAGATACGCAGTATTTT.

The chain has TRBV27 and TRBJ2-7; 7 positions agree with TRBD1. This CDR3 spans 13 amino acids. Germline CDR1 reads MNHEY; CDR2 reads SMNVEV (reference sequence). After removal of 6 bases from V and 3 bases from J, the junction contained 5 bases not matched to a gene. CDR3 DNA sequence: TGTGCCAGCAGAATTTGGGACAGCTACGAGCAGTACTTC. It is translated as CASRIWDSYEQYF.

The chain joins TRBV29-1 to TRBJ1-2; D gene ambiguous. The CDR3 sequence is 12 residues long. Germline values: CDR1 SQVTM, CDR2 ANQGSEA. In DNA, the CDR3 is TGCAGTGCCATCAGTTTGTCCTATGGCTACACCTTC. Amino acids: CSAISLSYGYTF. The whole variable domain, remainder taken from reference TRBV29-1 and TRBJ1-2, is SAVISQKPSRDICQRGTSLTIQCQVDSQVTMMFWYRQQPGQSLTLIATANQGSEATYESGFVIDKFPISRPNLTFSTLTVSNMSPEDSSIYLCSAISLSYGYTFGSGTRLTVV.

This sequence joins TRBV2 and TRBJ1-1; D is undetermined. CDR3 length equals 16 residues. Germline-derived CDR1 and CDR2 are SNHLY and FYNNEI. Trimming stripped 1 base from V and 0 bases from J, with 12 bases between. The chain's CDR3 is CASSEGFGYMNTEAFF. Written as DNA, the CDR3 is TGTGCCAGCAGTGAAGGTTTCGGCTATATGAACACTGAAGCTTTCTTT.